This T cell receptor beta chain appears in the sequencing data of a study of Tregs in tolerant kidney transplant recipients. Sequencing was performed with immunoSEQ multiplex PCR; in TCRdb, only in-frame clones are kept and a portion is missing. The sample contains tens of thousands of clones, roughly nine tenths of which appear only once. The length of the CDR3 is 15 residues. Germline values: CDR1 SGHTA, CDR2 FQGTGA. With V trimmed by 5 bases and J by 5 bases, 10 bases remained unmatched. Recipients received nonmyeloablative bone marrow transplants from related graft donors, with transient mixed chimerism.

The chain is built from TRBV7-3 and TRBJ2-3; 7 bases fit TRBD2. This clonotype originated in a human patient who received a combined kidney and bone marrow transplant. Some T cells may originate from the graft donor. The sequences come from CD8+ T cells from blood (PBMCs), collected 24 months after the transplant. CDR3 sequence (DNA): TGTGCCAGCAGCACCCTCGGCGGGGGTGGAGATACGCAGTATTTT. Its translation is CASSTLGGGGDTQYF.